These 7 T cell receptor beta chains were all obtained from the same sample, sequenced in a study of shared clonotypes between healthy human individuals. CD45RO-negative, CCR7-positively selected cells formed the naive CD8 fraction, excluding terminally differentiated effector memory CD45RA+ cells. Profiled with immunoSEQ multiplex PCR; TCRdb holds only in-frame clones, not every one. Counted here are some 1,900,000 clones, 85% to 95% occurring once; the ten biggest clones make up less than 1.5%. Sequencing was carried out using naive CD8+ T cells sorted from blood. The receptors were sampled from a man between 18 and 29 years old in good health.

As for this clone: The sample contains more than one DNA sequence encoding this CDR3. The chain couples TRBV5-1 to TRBJ2-7; 7 positions agree with TRBD1. Germline-derived CDR1 and CDR2 are SGHRS and YFSETQ. The V segment lost 3 bases and the J segment 3 bases; nucleotides outside the gene matches: 6. The CDR3 extends over 14 amino acids. The DNA of the CDR3 is TGCGCCAGCAGCTGGGCGACAGGGAGCTACGAGCAGTACTTC. Protein product: CASSWATGSYEQYF.

The chain combines TRBV29-1 with TRBJ2-1, with TRBD2 matching 15 bases. Trimming removed 5 bases from V and 7 bases from J; junction bases left unmatched: 6. Germline lookup yields CDR1 SQVTM and CDR2 ANQGSEA. The CDR3 runs 15 residues. The CDR3 DNA reads as TGCAGCGTTCCTGGGACTAGCGGGAGGTCAAATGAGCAGTTCTTC. Its translation is CSVPGTSGRSNEQFF.

The V gene is TRBV25-1, the J gene TRBJ1-1, with 9 bases identical to TRBD1. CDR1 MGHDK and CDR2 SYGVNS come from the germline V gene. The CDR3 consists of 15 residues. V lost 4 bases to trimming and J lost 7 bases; unmatched junction nucleotides: 10. The CDR3 loop is CASSGDRARPYEAFF. CDR3 sequence (DNA): TGTGCCAGCAGTGGGGACAGGGCCAGGCCCTATGAAGCTTTCTTT.

This clone was recorded once. V usage is TRBV7-8 and J usage is TRBJ2-7; 9 bases are a match to TRBD1. The CDR3 extends over 15 amino acids. CDR1 and CDR2 from the germline V gene are SGHVS and FQNEAQ. Trimming took 3 bases from V and 3 from J; bases not matched to a gene: 6. Here the CDR3 reads CASSFRDRDLYEQYF. The CDR3 region has the DNA TGTGCCAGCAGCTTCAGGGACAGGGACCTCTACGAGCAGTACTTC. Full variable domain (rest looked up from reference TRBV7-8 and TRBJ2-7): GAGVSQSPRYKVAKRGQDVALRCDPISGHVSLFWYQQALGQGPEFLTYFQNEAQLDKSGLPSDRFFAERPEGSVSTLKIQRTQQEDSAVYLCASSFRDRDLYEQYFGPGTRLTVT.

The chain carries TRBV5-1 and TRBJ2-3; D gene uncertain. The CDR3 spans 14 residues. V was clipped by 3 bases and J by 3 bases, with 11 bases between them. Germline loops: CDR1 SGHRS, CDR2 YFSETQ. The CDR3 loop reads CASSYRTLTDTQYF. In nucleotides, the CDR3 is TGCGCCAGCAGCTATCGGACGTTAACAGATACGCAGTATTTT.

The rearrangement joins TRBV5-4 to TRBJ1-1; D remains unclear. V was pared by 2 bases and J by 0 bases, with 14 bases between. The V gene's germline CDR1 is SGHNT and CDR2 YYREEE (reference sequence). The CDR3 extends over 16 amino acids. Here the CDR3 DNA reads TGTGCCAGCAGCTTTTCTGTCTTGCCAGTGAACACTGAAGCTTTCTTT. The encoded protein is CASSFSVLPVNTEAFF.

This chain uses TRBV5-1 with TRBJ1-1; possible D gene TRBD1, 6 bases. This CDR3 is 13 amino acids long. Trimming removed 4 bases from V and 7 bases from J, with 14 bases in between. CDR1 and CDR2 from the germline V gene are SGHRS and YFSETQ. CDR3 nucleotides: TGCGCCAGCAGCCCCCCAGGGGCCCTTGAAGCTTTCTTT. Its protein is CASSPPGALEAFF.